The 11 T cell receptor beta chains below all came from one sample that was sequenced in a study of shared clonotypes between healthy human individuals. Using immunoSEQ multiplex PCR, the repertoire was profiled, and TCRdb retains in-frame clones only, with some absent. The sample contains hundreds of thousands of clones, less than 98% of which appear only once. The sequenced sample consisted of naive CD4+ T cells sorted from blood. Subset in this sample: CD45RA+ positively selected. The receptors derive from a young woman in good health.

The rearrangement joins TRBV19 to TRBJ2-7; D is possibly TRBD2 (5 bases). In germline, CDR1 is LNHDA, CDR2 SQIVND (reference sequence). This CDR3 has 14 residues. V gave up 7 bases and J gave up 1 base, with 14 bases separating them. This CDR3 is CASNDPAGSYEQYF. Written as DNA, the CDR3 is TGTGCCAGTAACGACCCGGCGGGTTCCTACGAGCAGTACTTC.

This chain links TRBV4-2 with TRBJ2-2, with D perhaps matching TRBD2 (5 bases). V was shortened by 1 base and J by 0 bases, with 12 bases between the two germline ends. Germline V gene sequence: CDR1 LGHNA, CDR2 YNFKEQ. This CDR3 has 17 residues. The CDR3 nucleotides are TGTGCCAGCAGCCAAGTAGCGACGAAGGCGAACACCGGGGAGCTGTTTTTT. Amino acid sequence: CASSQVATKANTGELFF.

This rearrangement joins TRBV5-1 to TRBJ2-7; no reliable D call. Germline CDR1 and CDR2: SGHRS and YFSETQ. This CDR3 has 15 amino acids. V shed 4 bases and J shed 2 bases, with 16 bases lying between them. Here the CDR3 DNA reads TGCGCCAGCAGCGCGGTTGTTTCACGAACCTACGAGCAGTACTTC. Amino acid sequence: CASSAVVSRTYEQYF.

CDR3 coding DNA: TGTGCCAGCAGCCCCTTGTTTTCGGGTGATACCTACGAGCAGTACTTC. The encoded protein is CASSPLFSGDTYEQYF. J is TRBJ2-7 and V is TRBV5-6; D unresolved. Germline lookup yields CDR1 SGHDT and CDR2 YYEEEE. The CDR3 totals 16 residues. The V and J ends lost 4 bases and 2 bases respectively, with 19 bases between them.

The rearrangement joins TRBV2 to TRBJ2-1, with D perhaps TRBD1 or TRBD2 (5 bases each). The germline V gene has CDR1 SNHLY and CDR2 FYNNEI. With 5 bases removed from V and 6 bases from J, the gap between germline ends came to 17 bases. This CDR3 is built from 15 residues. The CDR3 DNA reads as TGTGCCAGCAGTCCCCGGGACCTCTCGGGCAATGAGCAGTTCTTC. This codes for CASSPRDLSGNEQFF.

This chain connects TRBV29-1 to TRBJ1-4; 8 bases are shared with TRBD1. V shed 0 bases, J shed 8 bases, and the junction held 8 bases outside the gene matches. This CDR3 is 15 amino acids long. Germline V gene sequence: CDR1 SQVTM, CDR2 ANQGSEA. Here the CDR3 reads CSVEDPGRQGEKLFF. CDR3 DNA sequence: TGCAGCGTTGAAGATCCAGGGAGACAGGGGGAAAAACTGTTTTTT.

Here the CDR3 reads CASSTSLDGYGYTF. The CDR3 region has the DNA TGTGCCAGCAGCACGAGCCTGGACGGCTATGGCTACACCTTC. The chain uses TRBV13 and TRBJ1-2; D is unclear. Trimming removed 5 bases at V and 4 bases at J, with 14 bases between. CDR3 size: 14 residues. Germline lookup yields CDR1 PRHDT and CDR2 FYEKMQ (reference sequence).

V gene TRBV11-2 combines with J gene TRBJ2-3, with D perhaps TRBD1 (5 bases). CDR3 length: 14 amino acids. In germline, CDR1 is SGHAT, CDR2 FQNNGV. The V and J ends lost 5 bases and 5 bases respectively, with 14 bases between them. The CDR3 DNA follows: TGTGCCAGCAGCGACGCAGGGTCGGGAGATACGCAGTATTTT. The encoded protein is CASSDAGSGDTQYF.

V and J are TRBV7-9 and TRBJ2-3, with a tentative D call TRBD1 (6 bases). Trimming shortened V by 8 bases and J by 6 bases, and 18 bases separated the two germline ends. The V gene's germline CDR1 is SEHNR and CDR2 FQNEAQ (reference sequence). The CDR3 is 14 amino acids. The CDR3 coding sequence is TGTGCCAGCGTCCCCAAGGGGGATCAGGATACGCAGTATTTT. It encodes CASVPKGDQDTQYF.

This clone has only one observation. The V call is TRBV6-5, the J call TRBJ2-1; D is uncertain. The ends were cut back, 0 bases at V and 3 bases at J, with 12 bases in the middle. The CDR3 spans 16 residues. Germline assignment: CDR1 MNHEY and CDR2 SVGAGI. CDR3 amino acids: CASSYSHAAGYNEQFF. CDR3 bases: TGTGCCAGCAGTTACTCCCACGCGGCCGGCTACAATGAGCAGTTCTTC.

The genes are TRBV19 and TRBJ2-1; D gene uncertain. Germline V gives CDR1 LNHDA, CDR2 SQIVND (reference sequence). The CDR3 totals 14 residues. V lost 4 bases to trimming and J lost 0 bases, with 7 bases between them. This chain's CDR3 is CASSTGSSYNEQFF. In DNA form, the CDR3 reads TGTGCCAGTAGTACGGGCAGCTCCTACAATGAGCAGTTCTTC.